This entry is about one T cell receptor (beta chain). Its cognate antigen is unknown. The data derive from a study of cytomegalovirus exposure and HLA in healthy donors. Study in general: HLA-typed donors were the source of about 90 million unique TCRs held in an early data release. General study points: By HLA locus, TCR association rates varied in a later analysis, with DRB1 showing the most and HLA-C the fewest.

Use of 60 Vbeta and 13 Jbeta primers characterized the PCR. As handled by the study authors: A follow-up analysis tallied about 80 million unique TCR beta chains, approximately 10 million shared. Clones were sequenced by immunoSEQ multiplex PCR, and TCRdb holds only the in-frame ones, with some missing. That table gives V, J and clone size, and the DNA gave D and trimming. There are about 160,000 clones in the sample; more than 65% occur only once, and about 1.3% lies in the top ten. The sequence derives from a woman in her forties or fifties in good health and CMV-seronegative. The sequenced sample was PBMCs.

CDR3 DNA: TGTGCCAGCAGCTCGGCTAGCAGTGGGGCCAACGTCCTGACTTTC. Its protein is CASSSASSGANVLTF. The gene calls are TRBV5-4 and TRBJ2-6, with a possible D match to TRBD2 (5 bases). The germline V gene has CDR1 SGHNT and CDR2 YYREEE (reference sequence). The germline V and J ends were trimmed by 3 bases and 3 bases, with 10 bases remaining between them. The length of the CDR3 is 15 residues.